One and the same sample provided the 28 T cell receptor beta chains below, sequenced in a study of response to subunit inactivated influenza vaccine. TCRdb reprocessed the RT-PCR reads via MiXCR and lists one record per CDR3 protein. Of some 500,000 distinct CDR3 sequences listed, 10% to 15% are singletons. The specimen was PBMCs from blood, collected roughly 48 days after vaccination. These receptors were taken from a man between 45 and 60 years old who received an inactivated influenza vaccine.

Comment on this clonotype: A much larger clone lies one base from this, so it may be a read error. The CDR3: CACSSAVGSRQKYNEQFF. DNA of the CDR3: TGTGCCTGCAGTTCCGCCGTGGGTTCCAGACAGAAATACAATGAGCAGTTCTTC. This chain uses TRBV2 with TRBJ2-1, with D perhaps TRBD1 (5 bases). Germline CDR1 reads SNHLY; CDR2 reads FYNNEI. The CDR3 covers 18 residues.

This clonotype has a count of ten or more. The rearrangement links TRBV7-2 to TRBJ2-1; D gene ambiguous. Germline-derived CDR1 and CDR2 are SGHTA and FQGNSA. Trimming stripped 0 bases from V and 3 bases from J, with 6 bases between. The CDR3 length is 14 residues. The CDR3: CASSLAFHYNEQFF. The CDR3 DNA is TGTGCCAGCAGCTTAGCATTCCACTACAATGAGCAGTTCTTC.

The chain employs TRBV6-5 and TRBJ2-3; TRBD2 is a possible D gene (7 bases). CDR3 size: 17 residues. The V gene lost 0 bases and the J gene lost 6 bases, with 19 bases spanning the gap. From germline, CDR1 is MNHEY and CDR2 SVGAGI. CDR3 sequence reads: CASSYSLGGRGADTQYF. The CDR3 nucleotides read TGTGCCAGCAGTTACTCTCTCGGGGGGCGAGGGGCCGATACGCAGTATTTT.

The chain carries TRBV24-1 and TRBJ1-5; tentatively, D is TRBD1 (6 bases). The CDR3 has 14 residues. CDR1 and CDR2 (germline): KGHDR, SFDVKD. Between the trimmed V and J ends, which lost 2 bases and 5 bases, there was a span of 9 bases. CDR3 nucleotides: TGTGCCACCAGTGATTCTAACAGGGATCAGCCCCAGCATTTT. It encodes CATSDSNRDQPQHF.

This clonotype was seen a handful of times. The rearrangement uses TRBV15 and TRBJ2-7; D call uncertain. CDR3 size: 14 residues. Germline CDR1 LNHNV, CDR2 YYDKDF (reference sequence). V lost 5 bases and J 1 base, leaving 12 bases between the germline ends. The CDR3: CATSAIRVSYEQYF. In DNA form, the CDR3 reads TGTGCCACCAGCGCTATAAGGGTATCCTACGAGCAGTACTTC.

The chain is built from TRBV7-6 and TRBJ2-1; 10 nucleotides agree with TRBD2. Germline lookup yields CDR1 SGHVS and CDR2 FNYEAQ. The CDR3 spans 15 residues. The V gene end was trimmed by 1 base and the J gene end by 9 bases; junction bases not matched to a gene: 6. CDR3 amino acids: CASSLEASGSPEQFF. For the CDR3, the DNA is TGTGCCAGCAGCTTAGAGGCTAGCGGGAGCCCTGAGCAGTTCTTC.

The rearrangement uses TRBV7-2 and TRBJ1-1, with a weak D call TRBD1 (6 bases). Germline V lookup: CDR1 SGHTA, CDR2 FQGNSA. Trimming cost V 7 bases and J 9 bases, with 15 bases left between them. The CDR3 runs to 12 residues. The chain's CDR3 is CASISLGGQAFF. CDR3 DNA: TGTGCCAGCATCAGCCTGGGGGGCCAAGCTTTCTTT.

The chain combines TRBV2 with TRBJ2-1; D unclear. Trimming removed 11 bases at V and 7 bases at J, with 12 bases between. The CDR3 consists of 11 residues. CDR1 is SNHLY, CDR2 FYNNEI, per germline. The CDR3 coding sequence is TGTGCCGGAGATCTGAAAAATGAGCAGTTCTTC. Translating gives CAGDLKNEQFF.

This clonotype has a handful of counts. V gene TRBV6-5 combines with J gene TRBJ2-1; D remains unclear. Germline-derived CDR1 and CDR2 are MNHEY and SVGAGI. Trimming took off 1 base at V and 5 bases at J, with 6 bases between the two ends. The CDR3 is 13 amino acids. The CDR3 region has the DNA TGTGCCAGCAGTTACTTAGACAACAATGAGCAGTTCTTC. It translates to CASSYLDNNEQFF.

This clonotype has a count of ten or more. The chain carries TRBV12-3 or TRBV12-4 and TRBJ1-2; D may be TRBD1 (5 bases). V was clipped by 4 bases and J by 10 bases, with 16 bases between them. This CDR3 spans 13 amino acids. This chain's CDR3 is CASSYVDNRNYTF. The CDR3 nucleotides are TGTGCCAGCAGTTATGTGGACAACCGAAACTACACCTTC.

This clonotype was seen more than once but under ten times. CDR3 nucleotides: TGTGCCACCAGCCTGACAGGCCTCCCTGGAAACACCATATATTTT. Its translation: CATSLTGLPGNTIYF. The chain combines TRBV15 with TRBJ1-3, with D possibly TRBD1 on 6 matching bases. The germline V and J ends were trimmed by 5 bases and 2 bases, with 13 bases remaining between them. This CDR3 comprises 15 residues. Germline V CDR1 and CDR2: LNHNV, YYDKDF (reference sequence).

This clonotype was seen ten or more times. The chain joins TRBV30 to TRBJ1-5; D gene ambiguous. The CDR3 totals 15 residues. Germline V CDR1 and CDR2: GTSNPN, SVGIG (reference sequence). Trimming stripped 0 bases from V and 6 bases from J, with 15 bases between. In DNA form, the CDR3 reads TGTGCCTGGAGTGTACAGACCGGGAAGGGTCAGCCCCAGCATTTT. Translation gives CAWSVQTGKGQPQHF.

This clonotype has ten or more counts. As DNA, the CDR3 is TGCGCCAGCAGCTTGGAAGTGTCACTGAGCGAGCAGTACTTC. Protein sequence: CASSLEVSLSEQYF. The chain couples TRBV5-1 to TRBJ2-7; D is unresolved. This CDR3 spans 14 amino acids. The germline CDR1 and CDR2 sequences are SGHRS and YFSETQ. V was pared by 0 bases and J by 6 bases, with 13 bases between.

The rearrangement uses TRBV7-2 and TRBJ2-5, with D tentatively TRBD2 (5 bases). The CDR3 totals 13 residues. Germline lookup yields CDR1 SGHTA and CDR2 FQGNSA. Trimming removed 6 bases at V and 3 bases at J, with 11 bases between. The CDR3: CASRAPAEETQYF. The CDR3 region has the DNA TGTGCCAGCAGGGCCCCAGCGGAAGAGACCCAGTACTTC.

This clonotype was detected ten times or more. This rearrangement joins TRBV5-1 to TRBJ1-4; TRBD1 aligns across 8 bases. The CDR3 is 14 residues long. The ends lost 4 bases at V and 5 bases at J; junction bases unmatched: 4. Germline V CDR1 and CDR2: SGHRS, YFSETQ. In DNA form, the CDR3 reads TGCGCCAGCAGCACCGACAGGGGAAATGAAAAACTGTTTTTT. This translates into CASSTDRGNEKLFF.

The table lists this clonotype with many counts. The chain couples TRBV7-2 to TRBJ2-1; D perhaps matches TRBD1 (7 bases). The CDR3 is made up of 16 amino acids. Trimming pared 1 base from V and 4 bases from J, leaving 14 bases between. Per the germline V gene, CDR1 is SGHTA and CDR2 is FQGNSA. The CDR3 here is CASSLVGQGGYNEQFF. Here the CDR3 DNA reads TGTGCCAGCAGCTTAGTGGGGCAGGGGGGATACAATGAGCAGTTCTTC.

This clonotype was seen a handful of times. The V call is TRBV5-1, the J call TRBJ2-7; perhaps TRBD1 as D (6 bases). The CDR3 length is 15 residues. Germline lookup yields CDR1 SGHRS and CDR2 YFSETQ. Deletions cut 1 base from V and 2 bases from J, with 13 bases between. The CDR3 reads CASSLWAGVAYEQYF. The CDR3 DNA reads as TGCGCCAGCAGCTTGTGGGCAGGGGTAGCCTACGAGCAGTACTTC.

The chain combines TRBV7-9 with TRBJ2-5, with D tentatively TRBD2 (5 bases). V lost 7 bases to trimming and J lost 1 base, with 16 bases between them. The CDR3 spans 15 residues. Germline-derived CDR1 and CDR2 are SEHNR and FQNEAQ (reference sequence). The CDR3 here is CASTQPGGSQETQYF. As DNA, the CDR3 is TGTGCCAGCACCCAGCCCGGCGGGTCCCAAGAGACCCAGTACTTC. Full variable domain (outside the CDR3, taken from reference TRBV7-9 and TRBJ2-5): DTGVSQNPRHKITKRGQNVTFRCDPISEHNRLYWYRQTLGQGPEFLTYFQNEAQLEKSRLLSDRFSAERPKGSFSTLEIQRTEQGDSAMYLCASTQPGGSQETQYFGPGTRLLVL.

This chain uses TRBV20-1 with TRBJ1-1, with D possibly being TRBD1 (6 bases). Trimming shortened V by 0 bases and J by 11 bases, and 13 bases separated the two germline ends. The germline gives CDR1 DFQATT, CDR2 SNEGSKA (reference sequence). The CDR3 consists of 12 residues. The CDR3 DNA sequence: TGCAGTGCTAGAGATCATCAGGGGCTGGCTTTCTTT. Encoded protein: CSARDHQGLAFF.

This clonotype was seen at least ten times. The chain employs TRBV6-5 and TRBJ2-1; 13 bases line up with TRBD2. Per germline, CDR1 MNHEY and CDR2 SVGAGI. V was pared by 2 bases and J by 6 bases, with 13 bases of the junction left unmatched. CDR3 length equals 19 residues. CDR3 nucleotides: TGTGCCAGCAGTTACCTGGGGACTAGCGGGAAGGTCAACTTCAATGAGCAGTTCTTC. It yields the protein CASSYLGTSGKVNFNEQFF.

This chain uses TRBV6-2 or TRBV6-3 with TRBJ1-6; TRBD1 is a possible D gene (5 bases). Germline CDR1 and CDR2: MNHEY and SVGEGT. V was pared by 2 bases and J by 2 bases, with 16 bases between. The length of the CDR3 is 18 residues. For the CDR3, the DNA is TGTGCCAGCAGTTACCGGCATCCGGGGCGCACCTATAATTCACCCCTCCACTTT. It is translated as CASSYRHPGRTYNSPLHF.

The sample holds many counts of this clonotype. The chain employs TRBV12-3 or TRBV12-4 and TRBJ1-5, with D possibly TRBD1 on 6 matching bases. The V and J ends lost 4 bases and 5 bases respectively, with 9 bases between them. The CDR3 is 13 amino acids. The chain's CDR3 is CASSYSGDQPQHF. The CDR3 DNA reads TGTGCCAGCAGTTACTCAGGGGATCAGCCCCAGCATTTT.

This clonotype was observed many times. This chain uses TRBV12-3 or TRBV12-4 with TRBJ2-3; 8 nucleotides align to TRBD2. This CDR3 is built from 15 residues. The V gene end was trimmed by 0 bases and the J gene end by 3 bases; junction bases not matched to a gene: 2. In DNA, the CDR3 is TGTGCCAGCAGTTTAGCGCCGGGGGGGACAGATACGCAGTATTTT. Translated: CASSLAPGGTDTQYF.

This clonotype was found a few times. The chain has TRBV5-1 and TRBJ1-5; possibly TRBD1 for D (6 bases). With 0 bases removed from V and 5 bases from J, the gap between germline ends came to 12 bases. CDR1 is SGHRS and CDR2 is YFSETQ in the germline V gene. This CDR3 is 15 amino acids long. CDR3 coding DNA: TGCGCCAGCAGCTTGGGGGGGCAGCCTTATCAGCCCCAGCATTTT. It specifies CASSLGGQPYQPQHF.

The chain has TRBV6-2 or TRBV6-3 and TRBJ2-1; D might be TRBD2 (5 bases). V was shortened by 0 bases and J by 0 bases, with 24 bases between the two germline ends. The germline V gene encodes CDR1 MNHEY and CDR2 SVGEGT. This CDR3 contains 21 residues. The CDR3: CASSYSNPGLLIEDSYNEQFF. CDR3 nucleotide sequence: TGTGCCAGCAGTTACTCGAATCCGGGGTTGCTAATCGAGGACTCCTACAATGAGCAGTTCTTC.

This clonotype was detected only a few times. V usage is TRBV7-3 and J usage is TRBJ2-5, with 8 nucleotides matching TRBD2. Unmatched junction bases numbered 7, after V lost 2 bases and J lost 5 bases. The germline V gene has CDR1 SGHTA and CDR2 FQGTGA. The CDR3 consists of 15 residues. For the CDR3, the DNA is TGTGCCAGCAGCTTATTCGGACTAGCTTCCGAGACCCAGTACTTC. Its translation: CASSLFGLASETQYF.

This clonotype turned up a few times. The chain has TRBV12-3 or TRBV12-4 and TRBJ2-3; 7 bases are shared with TRBD1. The CDR3 is 14 residues long. V lost 6 bases and J lost 2; bases outside the gene matches: 5. CDR3 protein: CASRPTGVTDTQYF. The CDR3 DNA reads as TGTGCCAGCAGACCCACAGGGGTCACAGATACGCAGTATTTT.

This clonotype was observed many times. This chain uses TRBV6-5 with TRBJ2-3, with D maybe TRBD1 (6 bases). Germline V gene data show CDR1 as MNHEY and CDR2 as SVGAGI. The length of the CDR3 is 14 residues. The V end lost 2 bases, the J end lost 3 bases, and 9 bases lay between the germline ends. The CDR3, as DNA: TGTGCCAGCAGTTACGGGCAGGGGACAGATACGCAGTATTTT. It yields the protein CASSYGQGTDTQYF.